This entry features one T cell receptor beta chain sequence. As yet, its antigen is unknown. The protocol was immunoSEQ multiplex PCR, while the TCRdb copy is restricted to in-frame clones and leaves out a portion. Here the sample spans around 940,000 clones, about 80% being singletons. The data belong to a study of shared clonotypes between healthy human individuals. In the study overall: Per donor, CD8 memory used one plate, CD8 naive used two, CD4 memory used three and CD4 naive used three.

Findings and limits, study-wide: Non-shared clonotypes had lower generation probabilities than clonotypes shared by all four sorted-subset donors. Memory subsets generally showed lower estimated richness than naive subsets.

The material sequenced was memory CD4+ T cells sorted from blood. Described subset: CD45RA-negative fraction. This TCR came from a young man in good health.

The CDR3 reads CASSVVGGIDNEQFF. In nucleotides, the CDR3 is TGTGCCAGCAGCGTCGTTGGGGGTATCGACAATGAGCAGTTCTTC. V usage is TRBV9 and J usage is TRBJ2-1; D is perhaps TRBD1 or TRBD2 (5 bases each). Germline V gives CDR1 SGDLS, CDR2 YYNGEE. V lost 2 bases and J lost 5, with 14 bases in between. The CDR3 is made up of 15 amino acids. The whole variable domain, remainder taken from reference TRBV9 and TRBJ2-1, is DSGVTQTPKHLITATGQRVTLRCSPRSGDLSVYWYQQSLDQGLQFLIQYYNGEERAKGNILERFSAQQFPDLHSELNLSSLELGDSALYFCASSVVGGIDNEQFFGPGTRLTVL.